The entry below gives a single T cell receptor (beta chain) sequence along with its context. Its antigen is undetermined. These data belong to a study of identical twins. Germline V gene data show CDR1 as KGHSH and CDR2 as LQKENI. The length of the CDR3 is 16 residues. The J segment lost 9 bases and the V segment lost 3 bases, leaving 7 bases of the junction unmatched. TCRdb fed the 5' RACE reads into MiXCR, producing one record per CDR3 protein. The profile shows 450,000 to 650,000 distinct CDR3 sequences, roughly 15% of them singletons. Study-wide points: For monozygotic twins, models underestimated out-of-frame TCR alpha sharing.

The sample also formed part of further work on yellow fever vaccine responses in identical twins.

Sequenced: CD4+ T cells sorted from blood. The clonotype was recovered from a woman between 18 and 29 years old in good health. This chain links TRBV18 with TRBJ2-1; 14 positions match TRBD2. CDR3 sequence (DNA): TGTGCCAGCTCACCTGGGACTAGCGGGAGAGGGGGTGAGCAGTTCTTC. Protein: CASSPGTSGRGGEQFF.